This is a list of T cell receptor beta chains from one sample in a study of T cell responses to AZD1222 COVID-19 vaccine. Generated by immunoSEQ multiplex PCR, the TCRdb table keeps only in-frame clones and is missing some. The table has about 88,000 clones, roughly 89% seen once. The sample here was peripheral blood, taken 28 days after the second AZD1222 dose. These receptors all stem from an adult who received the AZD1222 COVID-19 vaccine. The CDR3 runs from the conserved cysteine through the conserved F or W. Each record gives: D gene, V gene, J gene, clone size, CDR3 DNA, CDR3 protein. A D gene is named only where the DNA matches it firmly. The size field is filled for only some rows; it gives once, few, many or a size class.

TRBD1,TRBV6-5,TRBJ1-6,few,TGTGCCAGCAGTTCCACGTGGACAGGGGGTAATTCACCCCTCCACTTT,CASSSTWTGGNSPLHF
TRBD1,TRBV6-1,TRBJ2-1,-,TGTGCCAGCAGTGAATGGGGGACAGCACCCTACAATGAGCAGTTCTTC,CASSEWGTAPYNEQFF
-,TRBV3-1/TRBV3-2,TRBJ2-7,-,TGTGCCAGCAGCCAAGAGGGACTGTCTTTCTACGAGCAGTACTTC,CASSQEGLSFYEQYF
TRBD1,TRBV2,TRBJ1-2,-,TGTGCCAGCAACAGGGGTCTCAACTATGGCTACACCTTC,CASNRGLNYGYTF
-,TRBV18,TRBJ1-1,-,TGTGCCAGCTCACATGGACATGAGAACACTGAAGCTTTCTTT,CASSHGHENTEAFF
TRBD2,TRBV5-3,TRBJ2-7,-,TGTGCCAGAAGCTTGCGCGGGACTAGCGGCGAGCAGTACTTC,CARSLRGTSGEQYF
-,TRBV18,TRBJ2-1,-,TGTGCCAGCTCACAATTAGGGGGGTATGAGCAGTTCTTC,CASSQLGGYEQFF
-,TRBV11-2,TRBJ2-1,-,TGTGCCAGCAGCAATCTCAATGAGCAGTTCTTC,CASSNLNEQFF
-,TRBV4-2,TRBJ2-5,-,TGTGCCAGCAGCCGAGAACAGGGTTCAGAGACCCAGTACTTC,CASSREQGSETQYF
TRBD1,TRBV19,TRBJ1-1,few,TGTGCCAGTAGTATTTGGACAGGGGGATTTGGGCCTGAAGCTTTCTTT,CASSIWTGGFGPEAFF
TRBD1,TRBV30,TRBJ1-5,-,TGTGCCTGGAGTGTAAGGGGGCGGGGGAATCAGCCCCAGCATTTT,CAWSVRGRGNQPQHF
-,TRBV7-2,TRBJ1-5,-,TGTGCCAGCAGCTTAGGGTGGGGAAGCAATCAGCCCCAGCATTTT,CASSLGWGSNQPQHF
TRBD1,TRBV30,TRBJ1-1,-,TGTGCCTGGAGTGTCTCGGGACAGGGGTCAGCTTTCTTT,CAWSVSGQGSAFF
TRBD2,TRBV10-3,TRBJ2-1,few,TGTGCCATCAGGGGTACTAGCGGGGGGTCCTTCTTC,CAIRGTSGGSFF
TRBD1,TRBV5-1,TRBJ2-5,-,TGCGCCAGCAGGACCCGACAGGGGAATCAGGGAGAGACCCAGTACTTC,CASRTRQGNQGETQYF
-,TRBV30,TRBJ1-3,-,TGTGCCTGCCAGAGGGGGGCGAGCTCTGGAAACACCATATATTTT,CACQRGASSGNTIYF
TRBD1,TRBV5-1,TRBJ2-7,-,TGCGCCAGCAGCTCCCGACAGGGGATTCCCTACGAGCAGTACTTC,CASSSRQGIPYEQYF
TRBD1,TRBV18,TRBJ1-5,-,TGTGCCAGCTCAAGCGGACAGGGTAGGAGCAATCAGCCCCAGCATTTT,CASSSGQGRSNQPQHF
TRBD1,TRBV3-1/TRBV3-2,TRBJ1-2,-,TGTGCCAGCAGCCGGGACAGGGGGCTGGGCTACACCTTC,CASSRDRGLGYTF
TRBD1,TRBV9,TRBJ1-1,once,TGTGCCAGCAGCCCTCCGGGACAGGGGTTTTACACTGAAGCTTTCTTT,CASSPPGQGFYTEAFF
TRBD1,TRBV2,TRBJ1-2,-,TGTGCCAGCTCCTACCCCGAGGGTGACAGGGGGCAATGGAACTATGGCTACACCTTC,CASSYPEGDRGQWNYGYTF
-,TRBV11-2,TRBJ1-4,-,TGTGCCAGCAGCTTAGGAGGATATTTTAATGAAAAACTGTTTTTT,CASSLGGYFNEKLFF
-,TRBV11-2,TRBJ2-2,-,TGTGCCAGCAGCTTAGTTTGGGGGAACACCGGGGAGCTGTTTTTT,CASSLVWGNTGELFF
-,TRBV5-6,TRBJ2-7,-,TGTGCCAGCAGCCCCAGGGGGGGAACGGGCTACGGAGTGCCGTACTTC,CASSPRGGTGYGVPYF
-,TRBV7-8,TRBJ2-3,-,TGTGCCAGCAGCCATTCACAGAGCACAGATACGCAGTATTTT,CASSHSQSTDTQYF
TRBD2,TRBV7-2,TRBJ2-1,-,TGTGCCAGCAGCTTAGCCACTAGCGGGGGGAGGCATGAGCAGTTCTTC,CASSLATSGGRHEQFF
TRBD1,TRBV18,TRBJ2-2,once,TGTGCCAGCTCACCAGGACAGGGAGGAGTCACCGGGGAGCTGTTTTTT,CASSPGQGGVTGELFF
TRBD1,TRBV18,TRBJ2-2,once,TGTGCCAGCTCCCTCACAGGGGCCAACACCGGGGAGCTGTTTTTT,CASSLTGANTGELFF
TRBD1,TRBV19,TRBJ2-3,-,TGTGCCACCCGAGGAAAGGGGACAGGGGGTCGCACGCAGTATTTT,CATRGKGTGGRTQYF
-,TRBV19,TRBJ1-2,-,TGTGCCAGTACATCCGGGACTAACTATGGCTACACCTTC,CASTSGTNYGYTF
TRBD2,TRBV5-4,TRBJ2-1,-,TGTGCCAGCAGCTTAGGACTAGCGGGGGGGTATAGCTCCTACAATGAGCAGTTCTTC,CASSLGLAGGYSSYNEQFF
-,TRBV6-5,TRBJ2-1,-,TGTGCCAGCAGGGACATGTACAATGAGCAGTTCTTC,CASRDMYNEQFF
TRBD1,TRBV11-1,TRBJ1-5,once,TGTGCCGGCCGGGACAGGCCTATTGGGGAGCCCCAGCATTTT,CAGRDRPIGEPQHF
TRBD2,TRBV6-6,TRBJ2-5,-,TGTGCCAGCACCTGGCGGGGGGCGATTCAGACCCAGTACTTC,CASTWRGAIQTQYF
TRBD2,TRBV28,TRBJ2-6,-,TGTGCCAGCAGTACGCGGGGGGTAGCTGGGGCCAACGTCCTGACTTTC,CASSTRGVAGANVLTF
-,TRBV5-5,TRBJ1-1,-,TGTGCCAGCAGCTTGTTGAACACTGAAGCTTTCTTT,CASSLLNTEAFF
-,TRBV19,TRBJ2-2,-,TGTGCCACCACCACCGGGGGGCCCGGGGAGCTGTTTTTT,CATTTGGPGELFF
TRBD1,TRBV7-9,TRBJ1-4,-,TGTGCCAGCAGCTCGGGACAGGGGCTCAGTAATGAAAAACTGTTTTTT,CASSSGQGLSNEKLFF
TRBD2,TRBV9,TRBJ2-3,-,TGTGCCAGCAGCCCCGGGGTTGGCGGGGGGTACCGCACAGATACGCAGTATTTT,CASSPGVGGGYRTDTQYF
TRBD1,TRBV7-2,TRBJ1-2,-,TGTGCCAGCAGTAACGACAGGGAGTATGGCTACACCTTC,CASSNDREYGYTF
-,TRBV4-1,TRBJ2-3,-,TGCGCCAGCGGCCTAGGGACCTCTGATACGCAGTATTTT,CASGLGTSDTQYF
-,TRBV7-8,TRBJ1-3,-,TGTGCCAGCAGCTTATCCAGGTCTGGAAACACCATATATTTT,CASSLSRSGNTIYF
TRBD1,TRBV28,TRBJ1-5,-,TGTGCCAGCAGTTTAAGGCAGGGGGCTAATCAGCCCCAGCATTTT,CASSLRQGANQPQHF
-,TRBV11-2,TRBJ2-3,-,TGTGCCAGCAGCCGTTACAGGGCGAGCACAGATACGCAGTATTTT,CASSRYRASTDTQYF
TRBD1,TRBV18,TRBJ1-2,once,TGTGCCAGCTCACCCCGCGGACAGGGAGGTGGCTACACCTTC,CASSPRGQGGGYTF
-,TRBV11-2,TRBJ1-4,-,TGTGCCAGCAGCCACCGGACGGATGAAAAACTGTTTTTT,CASSHRTDEKLFF
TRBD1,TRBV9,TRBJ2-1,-,TGTGCCAGCAGCGTAAGAGGGACAGGCAATGAGCAGTTCTTC,CASSVRGTGNEQFF
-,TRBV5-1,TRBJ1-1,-,TGCGCCAGCAGCTCCACAGGGAACATGAACACTGAAGCTTTCTTT,CASSSTGNMNTEAFF
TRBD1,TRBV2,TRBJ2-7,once,TGTGCCAGCAGTGATCCGGGGGACAGGGGCTACGAGCAGTACTTC,CASSDPGDRGYEQYF
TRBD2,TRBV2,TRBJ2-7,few,TGTGCCAGCAGCGGCGGGGGAATCTACGAGCAGTACTTC,CASSGGGIYEQYF
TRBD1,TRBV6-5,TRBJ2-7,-,TGTGCCAGCAGATCAGGGACAGCTCCTCTCGAGCAGTACTTC,CASRSGTAPLEQYF
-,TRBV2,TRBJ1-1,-,TGTGCCAGCAGTGAGTCTCGGGGGAACACTGAAGCTTTCTTT,CASSESRGNTEAFF
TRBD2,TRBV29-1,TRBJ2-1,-,TGCAGCGTGAGCCTGGGGCTAGCGGGGGTTAGCTCCTACAATGAGCAGTTCTTC,CSVSLGLAGVSSYNEQFF